What follows are 17 T cell receptor beta chains derived from one specimen sequenced in a study of cytomegalovirus exposure and HLA in healthy donors. The study ran its PCR with 60 Vbeta and 13 Jbeta primers. The method was immunoSEQ multiplex PCR; TCRdb's version includes in-frame clones alone and lacks a portion of them. The table records 100,000 to 150,000 clones, about 68% of them present only once. Sequenced material: PBMCs. The receptors were sampled from a man aged 40-49 years in good health and CMV-seropositive.

The chain carries TRBV7-8 and TRBJ2-3, with 7 bases matching TRBD1. Trimming at V came to 0 bases and at J to 9 bases, leaving 12 bases not matched to a gene. The CDR3 has 16 amino acids. The V gene's germline CDR1 is SGHVS and CDR2 FQNEAQ. CDR3 region: CASSLAGQASGWTQYF. The CDR3 DNA follows: TGTGCCAGCAGCTTAGCAGGACAGGCCTCTGGGTGGACGCAGTATTTT. The full variable domain, its missing parts supplied by reference TRBV7-8 and TRBJ2-3, is GAGVSQSPRYKVAKRGQDVALRCDPISGHVSLFWYQQALGQGPEFLTYFQNEAQLDKSGLPSDRFFAERPEGSVSTLKIQRTQQEDSAVYLCASSLAGQASGWTQYFGPGTRLTVL.

This clone was detected only a few times. The chain links TRBV25-1 to TRBJ2-3, with 8 bases that match TRBD1. In germline, CDR1 is MGHDK, CDR2 SYGVNS. The junction had 8 bases not matched to a gene; V was cut back by 5 bases and J by 4 bases. This CDR3 comprises 15 residues. The CDR3 DNA reads TGTGCCAGCAGTTCTATACAGGGGGTCGCAGATACGCAGTATTTT. It yields the protein CASSSIQGVADTQYF.

The genes are TRBV9 and TRBJ2-3; D is unclear. This CDR3 region has 15 residues. V was clipped by 0 bases and J by 7 bases, with 15 bases between them. Germline values: CDR1 SGDLS, CDR2 YYNGEE. CDR3 protein: CASSVDLLGAYTQYF. The DNA for the CDR3 is TGTGCCAGCAGCGTAGACCTCCTAGGCGCTTATACGCAGTATTTT.

The rearrangement links TRBV29-1 to TRBJ2-6; 8 nucleotides line up with TRBD1. CDR1 SQVTM and CDR2 ANQGSEA come from the germline V gene. The length of the CDR3 is 14 residues. The ends lost 6 bases at V and 0 bases at J; junction bases unmatched: 1. CDR3 sequence (DNA): TGCAGCGTCGGACAGGGCTCTGGGGCCAACGTCCTGACTTTC. Translating it yields CSVGQGSGANVLTF.

The chain links TRBV23-1 to TRBJ1-2; D possibly corresponds to TRBD1 (5 bases). TRBV23-1 is an open reading frame, and its role is uncertain. V shed 8 bases and J shed 4 bases, with 14 bases lying between them. The CDR3 is 13 amino acids. The CDR3 DNA follows: TGCGCCAGCTGCAGGGCCCCGATCTATGGCTACACCTTC. Protein product: CASCRAPIYGYTF.

The rearrangement joins TRBV7-9 to TRBJ2-2; 9 nucleotides agree with TRBD1. The CDR3 has 16 residues. V dropped 3 bases and J dropped 1; count of bases not matched to a gene: 3. Germline V gene data show CDR1 as SEHNR and CDR2 as FQNEAQ (reference sequence). The DNA of the CDR3 is TGTGCCAGCAGCTTGGGGGACAGGGAGAACACCGGGGAGCTGTTTTTT. It translates to CASSLGDRENTGELFF.

This rearrangement joins TRBV30 to TRBJ2-7; D possibly corresponds to TRBD1 (6 bases). The CDR3 extends over 11 amino acids. CDR1 and CDR2 (germline): GTSNPN, SVGIG (reference sequence). Trimming shortened V by 4 bases and J by 4 bases, and 8 bases separated the two germline ends. CDR3 loop: CAWTTGYEQYF. DNA for the CDR3: TGTGCCTGGACCACAGGGTACGAGCAGTACTTC.

The CDR3 sequence is CASSPGLAGYNEQFF. The DNA of the CDR3 is TGTGCCAGCAGCCCGGGACTAGCGGGGTACAATGAGCAGTTCTTC. The rearrangement joins TRBV7-2 to TRBJ2-1, with 13 bases lining up with TRBD2. V dropped 5 bases and J dropped 4; count of bases not matched to a gene: 2. The germline V gene encodes CDR1 SGHTA and CDR2 FQGNSA. This CDR3 contains 15 residues.

The chain links TRBV19 to TRBJ2-2; D possibly corresponds to TRBD2 (6 bases). Between the trimmed V and J ends, which lost 3 bases and 5 bases, there was a span of 10 bases. The CDR3 is 14 residues long. Germline V CDR1 and CDR2: LNHDA, SQIVND (reference sequence). The CDR3 is CASSMEGRTGELFF. In nucleotides, the CDR3 is TGTGCCAGTAGTATGGAGGGACGAACCGGGGAGCTGTTTTTT.

This chain connects TRBV7-9 to TRBJ2-7; D is unresolved. Trimming removed 0 bases from V and 3 bases from J, with 6 bases in between. This CDR3 has 13 residues. Germline-derived CDR1 and CDR2 are SEHNR and FQNEAQ (reference sequence). Here the CDR3 reads CASSLAARYEQYF. The CDR3 region has the DNA TGTGCCAGCAGCTTAGCGGCCCGCTACGAGCAGTACTTC.

The chain has TRBV21-1 and TRBJ1-2; the table's D gene call, TRBD1, was not cross checked with the DNA. TRBV21-1 is given as a pseudogene. This CDR3 contains 18 residues. CDR3 sequence: CASSKRVWGQKSNYGYTF. CDR3 DNA: TGTGCCAGCAGCAAAAGGGTTTGGGGACAGAAAAGTAACTATGGCTACACCTTC.

The V gene is TRBV30, the J gene TRBJ2-3; 11 bases line up with TRBD2. In germline, CDR1 is GTSNPN, CDR2 SVGIG (reference sequence). The CDR3 is made up of 16 amino acids. The trim removed 1 base at V and 2 bases at J, leaving 5 bases unmatched. This CDR3 reads CAWSDASGGSTDTQYF. CDR3 sequence (DNA): TGTGCCTGGAGTGATGCTAGCGGGGGGTCCACAGATACGCAGTATTTT.

The chain couples TRBV6-1 to TRBJ1-1, with D unclear. V lost 6 bases to trimming and J lost 1 base, with 9 bases between them. This CDR3 comprises 13 residues. In germline, CDR1 is MNHNS, CDR2 SASEGT. CDR3: CASRNSGNTEAFF. In nucleotides, the CDR3 is TGTGCCAGCAGGAACAGCGGGAACACTGAAGCTTTCTTT.

The chain links TRBV19 to TRBJ2-1; 9 bases map to TRBD1. Trimming at V came to 7 bases and at J to 9 bases, leaving 10 bases not matched to a gene. Looked up from germline, CDR1 is LNHDA and CDR2 is SQIVND (reference sequence). The CDR3 is 14 residues long. In nucleotides, the CDR3 is TGTGCCAGTACGCGGGACAGGGACAGCGGTGAGCAGTTCTTC. Encoded protein: CASTRDRDSGEQFF.

V gene TRBV6-5 combines with J gene TRBJ2-7, with 9 bases matching TRBD1. This CDR3 is built from 14 residues. Trimming cost V 5 bases and J 2 bases; bases outside gene matches: 4. In germline, CDR1 is MNHEY, CDR2 SVGAGI. Here the CDR3 reads CASSNGQGTYEQYF. The CDR3 region has the DNA TGTGCCAGCAGTAACGGACAGGGGACCTACGAGCAGTACTTC.

The chain carries TRBV7-8 and TRBJ2-2; tentatively, D is TRBD2 (6 bases). CDR1 is SGHVS, CDR2 FQNEAQ, per germline. V was shortened by 3 bases and J by 7 bases, with 9 bases between the two germline ends. There are 13 residues in the CDR3. CDR3 in DNA: TGTGCCAGCAGCTTCAGGGAGGACGGGGAGCTGTTTTTT. Amino acid sequence: CASSFREDGELFF.

The chain links TRBV28 to TRBJ1-5; D remains unclear. CDR1 and CDR2 (germline): MDHEN, SYDVKM. The V gene lost 8 bases and the J gene lost 4 bases, with 6 bases spanning the gap. The CDR3 is made up of 11 amino acids. The CDR3 DNA reads as TGTGCCAGCTGCGGTAATCAGCCCCAGCATTTT. Translated, it gives CASCGNQPQHF.